This T cell receptor (beta chain) was sequenced during a study of blood T cell repertoires in COVID-19. The germline V gene encodes CDR1 ENHRY and CDR2 SYGVKD. CDR3 length equals 13 residues. V lost 8 bases and J 1 base, leaving 11 bases between the germline ends. Authors' analysis steps: Reference gene primer amplification gave nucleated cell count estimates. Using immunoSEQ multiplex PCR, the repertoire was profiled, and TCRdb retains in-frame clones only, with some absent. That table is the source of V, J and clone size, and D and trimming were worked out from the DNA. The data contain more than 300,000 clones, just under 90% of them singletons. This clone was seen once. Study members were between roughly 18 and 100 years old and lived in 20 to 30 US regions. Cohort 3 recovered donors had two negative PCRs, clearance, or symptom resolution.

The chain couples TRBV10-3 to TRBJ1-1; D may be TRBD1 (5 bases). This clonotype was sampled from a woman in her thirties who had recovered from COVID-19. Sequenced input: PBMCs or T cells enriched from blood (not recorded which). CDR3 in DNA: TGTGCCATCCAACCTACAGGGAACACTGAAGCTTTCTTT. This translates into CAIQPTGNTEAFF.